This T cell receptor beta chain is from a study of shared clonotypes between healthy human individuals (dated by TCRdb to 2018 to 2021). Context from the whole study: Three men and a couple of women, aged 18 to 49 years, made up the cohort. For each donor, three plates each were used for CD4 naive and CD4 memory, two plates were used for CD8 naive, and one plate was used for CD8 memory. To estimate repertoire size and how much clonotypes are shared between individuals, the study performed deep sequencing of blood TCR repertoires from a few healthy adults. To increase sequencing depth and limit assay-specific biases, different laboratories used diverse techniques to prepare libraries and sequence TCR repertoires. Between about 0.9 and 10 billion PBMCs per donor were obtained by leukapheresis.

In regard to this clone: The clone's antigen remains unknown. No base qualities exist here, and no much larger clone lies one base off it.

The donors were healthy, HIV-negative adults with no recently reported acute infections or vaccinations. Every donor was a Caucasian adult residing in Nashville, Tennessee, USA. CD4+ T cells were enriched through magnetic negative selection, after which naive cells were positively selected on CD45RA and the remaining negative fraction served as the memory subset. After blood collection by leukapheresis, PBMCs were isolated using Ficoll-Histopaque density gradient centrifugation and then cryopreserved in the vapor phase of liquid nitrogen. Analytical flow cytometry was used to check the purity and quantity of every magnetically sorted T cell population. Each sorted fraction had its genomic DNA isolated and then quantified by UV absorbance on a Nanodrop 2000c. At the junction V is shortened by 5 bases and J by 5 bases, with 13 bases in between. The CDR3 starts with the cysteine, ends with the phenylalanine, and has 13 residues. CDR3 DNA only is kept here, 39 bases in frame from base 1. The germline V gene gives CDR1 as SGHRS and CDR2 as YFSETQ.

Summary of the overall study and its limitations: Sampling was restricted to blood, and TCR repertoires in tissues likely differ from the TCR repertoires found in blood. Naive subsets generally had larger estimated clonotype richness than memory subsets. Clonotypes shared by all four sorted-subset donors showed higher generation probabilities than non-shared clonotypes. Pairwise subsampling led to the expectation that sequencing depth would affect the degree of clonotype sharing among donors. Roughly 5% of naive CD4, 3.5% of naive CD8, 2% to 2.5% of memory CD4, and about 0.4% of memory CD8 clonotypes were shared across several donors. The genetic and exposure-history diversity represented was limited by the small number of donors. Even with the large sequencing depth, rarefaction of the sorted-subset datasets indicated that sequencing was incomplete.

TCR CDR3 regions were amplified from genomic DNA by multiplex PCR using the deep immunoSEQ assay. Genomic DNA extracted from each cell subset was distributed evenly over all wells of several immunoSEQ 96-well plates, and each plate served as one replicate. For sorted subsets, each replicate PCR was loaded with 150 to 250 ng genomic DNA, equivalent to 25,000 to 30,000 T cell genomes. The purified libraries were quantified using a Qubit 3.0 fluorometer, sized with a Bioanalyzer 2100, and then quantified again using the KAPA Library Quantification kit. A separate single-read 150-cycle Illumina NextSeq 550 flow cell was used to sequence each immunoSEQ 96-well plate. As for the authors' bioinformatics: The immunoSEQ output contained only junctional sequences without quality scores, so filtering could not match that applied to full-length reads. To assign V/J genes and CDR3, sequences were annotated using PyIR, a Python wrapper for IgBLAST v1.9, with IMGT germline references. Reads were removed for weak V/J assignments (E-value above 1e-6), missing CDR3, stop codons, out-of-frame junctions, or ambiguous translated residues. A V3J clonotype was defined by an identical inferred V gene, J gene, and CDR3 amino acid sequence. Percentage overlap between repertoires was calculated by dividing the number of shared unique clonotypes by the size of the smaller repertoire. Three approaches were used to assess repertoire richness: RTK rarefaction, the Chao1 estimator, and Recon v2.1 estimates of unobserved clonotypes. Generation probabilities for all TCRbeta clonotypes obtained by the gDNA method from four donors were computed using OLGA. TCRdb's version of the immuneACCESS table is confined to in-frame rearrangements and falls short of the full clone set. An unresolved V gene accounts for under half of the shortfall where checked; the remainder is of unknown origin. D and trimming come from the DNA, and the V and J calls and clone size come from that table. The table for this sample lists 1 million to 1.2 million clones; around three quarters of them were counted only once. The ten most abundant clones make up roughly 0.9% of the sample.

This TCR came from a man between 18 and 35 years old in good health. Some clones in this sample may be carry-over from other donors' samples. Sequences were obtained from memory CD4+ T cells from PBMCs. Taken with the paper, the label for cell subset or site translates to: CD45RA-negative fraction. Recombination linked TRBV5-1 to TRBJ2-5, with a tentative D gene TRBD2 over 5 matching bases. The nucleotide sequence is given as TGCGCCAGCAGTAGCGAGACGACGGAGACCCAGTACTTC. This translates into CASSSETTETQYF. The full variable domain, completed from the reference TRBV5-1 and TRBJ2-5 proteins outside the CDR3, reads KAGVTQTPRYLIKTRGQQVTLSCSPISGHRSVSWYQQTPGQGLQFLFEYFSETQRNKGNFPGRFSGRQFSNSRSEMNVSTLELGDSALYLCASSSETTETQYFGPGTRLLVL.